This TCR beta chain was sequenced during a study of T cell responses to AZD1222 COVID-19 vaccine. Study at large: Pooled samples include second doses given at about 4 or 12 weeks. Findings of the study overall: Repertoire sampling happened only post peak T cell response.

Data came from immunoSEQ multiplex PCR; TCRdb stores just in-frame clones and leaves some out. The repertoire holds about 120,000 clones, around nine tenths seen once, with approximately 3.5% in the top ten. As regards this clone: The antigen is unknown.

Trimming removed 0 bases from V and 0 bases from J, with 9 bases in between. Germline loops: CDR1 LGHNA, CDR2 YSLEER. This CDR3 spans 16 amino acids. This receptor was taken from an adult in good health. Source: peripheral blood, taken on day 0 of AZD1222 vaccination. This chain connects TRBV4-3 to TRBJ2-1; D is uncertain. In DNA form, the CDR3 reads TGCGCCAGCAGCCAAGAGTCGTGGAGCTCCTACAATGAGCAGTTCTTC. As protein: CASSQESWSSYNEQFF.